The 5 T cell receptor beta chains given below trace back to one sample, sequenced in a study of a mutant IDH1 vaccine in newly diagnosed glioma. Time point of the sample: week 35, safety follow-up. Each dose of the vaccine consisted of 300 ug of mutant IDH1 20-mer peptide, with topical imiquimod. Their recognized antigens are unknown. Method: immunoSEQ multiplex PCR; TCRdb's copy keeps in-frame clones and lacks some. The repertoire includes nearly 55,000 clones, approximately 80% of them detected once, and approximately 4.5% sits in the top ten. This sample comprised PBMCs, obtained from a glioma patient whose treatment included an IDH1 peptide vaccine. These receptors originate from a woman under 30 with glioma.

This clone occurred once. The chain carries TRBV5-5 and TRBJ2-5; tentatively, D is TRBD1 (5 bases). CDR1 is SGHKS, CDR2 YYEKEE, per germline (reference sequence). V lost 4 bases and J 5 bases, leaving 15 bases between the germline ends. CDR3 length: 14 amino acids. For the CDR3, the DNA is TGTGCCAGCAGCCCAGTTATTGCAGGGGAGACCCAGTACTTC. It yields the protein CASSPVIAGETQYF.

The chain joins TRBV6-5 to TRBJ2-5; 13 positions match TRBD2. CDR3 length: 15 residues. Germline values: CDR1 MNHEY, CDR2 SVGAGI. Trimming removed 5 bases from V and 5 bases from J; junction bases left unmatched: 5. CDR3 residues: CASSPGLAGVETQYF. The CDR3 DNA follows: TGTGCCAGCAGTCCCGGACTAGCGGGAGTTGAGACCCAGTACTTC.

This chain joins TRBV6-1 and TRBJ2-1, with 9 positions matching TRBD2. CDR1 MNHNS and CDR2 SASEGT come from the germline V gene. V gave up 6 bases and J gave up 4 bases; unmatched junction bases: 7. This CDR3 comprises 15 residues. The DNA for the CDR3 is TGTGCCAGCAGGGAACGACTAGCGGCATACAATGAGCAGTTCTTC. It yields the protein CASRERLAAYNEQFF.

The chain uses TRBV11-2 and TRBJ2-5, with no clear D. Per germline, CDR1 SGHAT and CDR2 FQNNGV. The CDR3 is 11 amino acids. With 4 bases removed from V and 5 bases from J, the gap between germline ends came to 5 bases. The CDR3 coding sequence is TGTGCCAGCAGCTCCCACGAGACCCAGTACTTC. Protein sequence: CASSSHETQYF.

This chain links TRBV7-2 with TRBJ2-2, with 8 bases matching TRBD1. This CDR3 region has 15 residues. Germline V CDR1 and CDR2: SGHTA, FQGNSA. Losses at the gene ends were 4 bases for V and 7 bases for J; bases not matched to a gene: 8. CDR3 residues: CASSSSDRVIGELFF. CDR3 nucleotide sequence: TGTGCCAGCAGCTCATCGGACAGGGTGATCGGGGAGCTGTTTTTT.